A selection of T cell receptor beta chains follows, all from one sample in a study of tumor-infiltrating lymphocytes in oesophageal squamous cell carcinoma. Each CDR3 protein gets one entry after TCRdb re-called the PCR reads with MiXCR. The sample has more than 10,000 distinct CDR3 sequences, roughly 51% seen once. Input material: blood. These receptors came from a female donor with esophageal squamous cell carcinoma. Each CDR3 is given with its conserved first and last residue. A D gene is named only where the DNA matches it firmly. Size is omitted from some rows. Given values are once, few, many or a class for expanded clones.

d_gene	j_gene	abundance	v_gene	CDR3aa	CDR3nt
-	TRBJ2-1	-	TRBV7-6	CASSLVHRAGFGNEQFF	TGTGCCAGCAGCTTAGTTCACAGGGCAGGGTTTGGTAATGAGCAGTTCTTC
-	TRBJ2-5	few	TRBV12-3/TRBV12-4	CASSLLGGETQYF	TGTGCCAGCAGTTTACTCGGGGGAGAGACCCAGTACTTC
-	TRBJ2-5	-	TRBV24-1	CATSAPQETQYF	TGTGCCACCAGTGCCCCTCAAGAGACCCAGTACTTC
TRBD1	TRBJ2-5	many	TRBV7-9	CASSLAGTDETQYF	TGTGCCAGCAGCTTAGCCGGGACAGACGAGACCCAGTACTTC
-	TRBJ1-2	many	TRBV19	CASSMGQVGYGYTF	TGTGCCAGTAGTATGGGGCAAGTGGGTTATGGCTACACCTTC
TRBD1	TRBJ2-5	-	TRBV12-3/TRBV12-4	CASRPTGAYNEQYF	TGTGCCAGCAGACCGACAGGGGCCTACAATGAGCAGTACTTC
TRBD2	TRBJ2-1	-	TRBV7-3	CASSWTSPSSYNEQFF	TGTGCCAGCAGCTGGACTAGCCCCAGCTCCTACAATGAGCAGTTCTTC
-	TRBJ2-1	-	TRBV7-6	CASSSGWDNEQFF	TGTGCTAGCAGCTCCGGTTGGGACAATGAGCAGTTCTTC
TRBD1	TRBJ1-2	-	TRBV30	CAWRTTTGGGGYTF	TGTGCCTGGAGAACTACAACAGGGGGCGGTGGCTACACCTTC
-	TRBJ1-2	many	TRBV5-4	CASSLRQDYGYTF	TGTGCCAGCAGCTTGAGACAGGACTATGGCTACACCTTC
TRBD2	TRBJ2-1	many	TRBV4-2	CASSQVQGVAGGPGNEQFF	TGTGCCAGCAGCCAAGTCCAGGGGGTAGCGGGAGGGCCTGGGAATGAGCAGTTCTTC
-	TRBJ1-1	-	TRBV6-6	CASRLTTAGTEAFF	TGTGCCAGCAGACTTACGACCGCCGGCACTGAAGCTTTCTTT
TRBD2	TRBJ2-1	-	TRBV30	CAWSKGLAGGGNEQFF	TGTGCCTGGAGTAAGGGACTAGCGGGAGGGGGCAATGAGCAGTTCTTC
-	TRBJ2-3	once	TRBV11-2	CASSPGTDTQYF	TGTGCCAGCAGCCCTGGCACAGATACGCAGTATTTT
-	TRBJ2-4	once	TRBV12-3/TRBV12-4	CASNRGNIQYF	TGTGCCAGCAATCGGGGAAACATTCAGTACTTC
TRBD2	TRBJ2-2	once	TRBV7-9	CASVLAGGTGELFF	TGTGCCAGCGTTTTAGCGGGGGGCACCGGGGAGCTGTTTTTT
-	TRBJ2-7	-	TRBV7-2	CASSRTGSYEQYF	TGTGCCAGCAGCCGTACAGGCTCCTACGAGCAGTACTTC
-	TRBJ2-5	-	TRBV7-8	CASSSLTGRSQETQYF	TGTGCCAGCAGCTCGCTTACGGGACGCTCGCAAGAGACCCAGTACTTC
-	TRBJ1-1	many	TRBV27	CASSLSQLNTEAFF	TGTGCCAGCAGTTTAAGTCAATTGAACACTGAAGCTTTCTTT
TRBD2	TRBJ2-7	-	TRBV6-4	CASSPSGGDYNEQYF	TGTGCCAGCAGTCCGAGCGGAGGGGACTACAATGAGCAGTACTTC
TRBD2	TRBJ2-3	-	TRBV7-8	CASSLLTSRHDTQYF	TGTGCCAGCAGCTTACTGACTAGCCGGCACGATACGCAGTATTTT
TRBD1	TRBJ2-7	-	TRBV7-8	CASSLLRQGANTEAFF	TGTGCCAGCAGCTTATTAAGGCAGGGGGCGAACACTGAAGCTTTCTTC
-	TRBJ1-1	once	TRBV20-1	CSAHLPGHTEAFF	TGCAGTGCTCACCTACCGGGGCACACTGAAGCTTTCTTT
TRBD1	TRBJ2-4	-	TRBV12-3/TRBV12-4	CASSADRVVKNIQYF	TGTGCCAGCAGCGCTGACAGGGTCGTCAAAAACATTCAGTACTTT
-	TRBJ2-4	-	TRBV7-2	CASSLGSGDSEQYF	TGTGCCAGCAGCTTAGGGTCCGGGGACTCGGAGCAGTACTTC
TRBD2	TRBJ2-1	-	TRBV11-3	CASSLGLAGGYNEQFF	TGTGCCAGCAGCCTGGGACTAGCGGGAGGGTACAATGAGCAGTTCTTC
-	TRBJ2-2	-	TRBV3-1	CASSLTPAGTGELFF	TGTGCCAGCAGCCTGACCCCGGCGGGCACCGGGGAGCTGTTTTTT
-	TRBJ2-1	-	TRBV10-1	CASSESLGVNEQFF	TGCGCCAGCAGTGAGTCATTAGGGGTCAATGAGCAGTTCTTC
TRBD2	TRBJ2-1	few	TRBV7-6	CASSLGTSGRLFYNEQFF	TGTGCCAGCAGCTTAGGGACTAGCGGAAGACTCTTCTACAATGAGCAGTTCTTC